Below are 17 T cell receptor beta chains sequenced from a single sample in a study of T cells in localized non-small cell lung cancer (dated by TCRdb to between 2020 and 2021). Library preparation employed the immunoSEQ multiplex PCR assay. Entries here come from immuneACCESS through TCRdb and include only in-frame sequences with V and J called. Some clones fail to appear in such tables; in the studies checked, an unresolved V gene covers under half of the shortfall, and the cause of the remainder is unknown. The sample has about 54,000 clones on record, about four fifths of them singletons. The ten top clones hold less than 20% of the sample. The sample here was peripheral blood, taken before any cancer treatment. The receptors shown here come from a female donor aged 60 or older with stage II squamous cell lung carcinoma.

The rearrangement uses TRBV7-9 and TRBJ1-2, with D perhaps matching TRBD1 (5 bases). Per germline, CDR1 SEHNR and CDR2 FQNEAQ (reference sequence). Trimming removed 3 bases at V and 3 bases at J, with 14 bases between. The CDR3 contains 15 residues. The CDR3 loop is CASSLGRDPHYGYTF. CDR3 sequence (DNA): TGTGCCAGCAGCTTGGGTCGGGACCCTCACTATGGCTACACCTTC.

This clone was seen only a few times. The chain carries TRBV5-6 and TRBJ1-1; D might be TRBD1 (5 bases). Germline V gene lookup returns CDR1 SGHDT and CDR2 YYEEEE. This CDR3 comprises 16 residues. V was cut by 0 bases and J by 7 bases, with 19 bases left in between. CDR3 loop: CASSLGYETAALEAFF. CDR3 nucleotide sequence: TGTGCCAGCAGCTTGGGCTATGAGACAGCGGCCCTTGAAGCTTTCTTT.

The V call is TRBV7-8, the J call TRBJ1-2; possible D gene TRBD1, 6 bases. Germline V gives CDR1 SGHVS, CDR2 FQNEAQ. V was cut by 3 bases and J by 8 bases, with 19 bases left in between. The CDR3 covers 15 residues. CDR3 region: CASSFTGTIVGGYTF. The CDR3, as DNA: TGTGCCAGCAGCTTCACCGGGACAATAGTCGGCGGCTACACCTTC.

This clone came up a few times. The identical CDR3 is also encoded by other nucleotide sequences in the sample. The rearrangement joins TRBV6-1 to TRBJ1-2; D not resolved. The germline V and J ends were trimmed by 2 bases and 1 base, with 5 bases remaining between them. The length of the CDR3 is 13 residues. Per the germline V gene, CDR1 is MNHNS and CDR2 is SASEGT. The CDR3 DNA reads TGTGCCAGCAGTGAACGGCGTAACTATGGCTACACCTTC. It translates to CASSERRNYGYTF.

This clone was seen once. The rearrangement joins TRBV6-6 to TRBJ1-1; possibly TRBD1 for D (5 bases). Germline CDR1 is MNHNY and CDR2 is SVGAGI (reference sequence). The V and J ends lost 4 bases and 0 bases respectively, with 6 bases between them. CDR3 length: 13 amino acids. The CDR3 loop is CASSSTVNTEAFF. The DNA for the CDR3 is TGTGCCAGCAGTTCGACAGTGAACACTGAAGCTTTCTTT.

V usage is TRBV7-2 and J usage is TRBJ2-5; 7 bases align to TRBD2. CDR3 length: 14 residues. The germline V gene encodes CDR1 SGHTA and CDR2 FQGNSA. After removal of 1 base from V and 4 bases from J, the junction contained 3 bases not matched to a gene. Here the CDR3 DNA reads TGTGCCAGCAGCTTAGATCGACTAGCAGAGACCCAGTACTTC. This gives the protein CASSLDRLAETQYF.

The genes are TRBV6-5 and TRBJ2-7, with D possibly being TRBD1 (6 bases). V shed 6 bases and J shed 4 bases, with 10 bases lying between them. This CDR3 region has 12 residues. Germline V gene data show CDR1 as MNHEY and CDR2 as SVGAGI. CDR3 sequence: CASSRGQYEQYF. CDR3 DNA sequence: TGTGCCAGCAGCCGCGGACAGTACGAGCAGTACTTC.

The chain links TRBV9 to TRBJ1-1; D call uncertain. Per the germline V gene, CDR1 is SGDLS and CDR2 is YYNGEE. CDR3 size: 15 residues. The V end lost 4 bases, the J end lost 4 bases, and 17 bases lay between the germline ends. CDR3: CASSRSTGSGTEAFF. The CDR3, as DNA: TGTGCCAGCAGCCGGTCTACCGGGTCTGGCACTGAAGCTTTCTTT.

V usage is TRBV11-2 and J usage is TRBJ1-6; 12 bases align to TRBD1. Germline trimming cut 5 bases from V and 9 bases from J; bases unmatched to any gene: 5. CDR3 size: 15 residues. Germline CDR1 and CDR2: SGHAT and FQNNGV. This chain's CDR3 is CASSASGQGASPLHF. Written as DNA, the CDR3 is TGTGCCAGCAGCGCCTCGGGACAGGGGGCTTCACCCCTCCACTTT.

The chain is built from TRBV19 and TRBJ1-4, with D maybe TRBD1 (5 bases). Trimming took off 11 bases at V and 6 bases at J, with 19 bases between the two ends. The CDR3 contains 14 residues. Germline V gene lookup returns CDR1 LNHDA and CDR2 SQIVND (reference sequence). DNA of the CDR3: TGTGCCCTGCGAACGACAGTCCCCCATGAAAAACTGTTTTTT. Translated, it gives CALRTTVPHEKLFF.

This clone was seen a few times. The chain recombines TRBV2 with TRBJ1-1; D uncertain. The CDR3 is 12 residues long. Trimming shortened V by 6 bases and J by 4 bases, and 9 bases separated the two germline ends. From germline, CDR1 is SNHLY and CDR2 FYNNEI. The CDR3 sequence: CASRTKLTEAFF. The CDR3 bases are TGTGCCAGCAGGACCAAGCTCACTGAAGCTTTCTTT.

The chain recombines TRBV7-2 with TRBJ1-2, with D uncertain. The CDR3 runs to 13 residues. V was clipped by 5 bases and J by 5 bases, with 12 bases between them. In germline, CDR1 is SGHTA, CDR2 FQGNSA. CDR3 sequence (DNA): TGTGCCAGCAGCCTCCTCGGCCGGTATGGCTACACCTTC. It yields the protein CASSLLGRYGYTF. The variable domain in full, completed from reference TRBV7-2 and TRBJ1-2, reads GAGVSQSPSNKVTEKGKDVELRCDPISGHTALYWYRQSLGQGLEFLIYFQGNSAPDKSGLPSDRFSAERTGGSVSTLTIQRTQQEDSAVYLCASSLLGRYGYTFGSGTRLTVV.

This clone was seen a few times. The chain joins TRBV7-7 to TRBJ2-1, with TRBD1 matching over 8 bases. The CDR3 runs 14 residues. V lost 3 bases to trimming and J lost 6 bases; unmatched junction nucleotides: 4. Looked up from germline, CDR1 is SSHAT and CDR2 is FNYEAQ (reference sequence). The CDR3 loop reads CASSLDRVGNEQFF. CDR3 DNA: TGTGCCAGCAGCTTGGACAGGGTGGGCAATGAGCAGTTCTTC.

CDR3 in DNA: TGTGCCAGCAGCTTATTCCGGGCCTTCGGGAATTCACCCCTCCACTTT. Amino acid sequence: CASSLFRAFGNSPLHF. The rearrangement joins TRBV7-2 to TRBJ1-6; D is undetermined. Germline-derived CDR1 and CDR2 are SGHTA and FQGNSA. V was pared by 2 bases and J by 7 bases, with 15 bases between. This CDR3 has 16 residues.

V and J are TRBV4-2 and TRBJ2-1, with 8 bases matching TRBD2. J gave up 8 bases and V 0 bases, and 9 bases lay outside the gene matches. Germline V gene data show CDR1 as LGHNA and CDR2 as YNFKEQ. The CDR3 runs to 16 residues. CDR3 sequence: CASSQEERGGPHEQFF. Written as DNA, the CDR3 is TGTGCCAGCAGCCAAGAGGAACGGGGGGGCCCCCATGAGCAGTTCTTC.

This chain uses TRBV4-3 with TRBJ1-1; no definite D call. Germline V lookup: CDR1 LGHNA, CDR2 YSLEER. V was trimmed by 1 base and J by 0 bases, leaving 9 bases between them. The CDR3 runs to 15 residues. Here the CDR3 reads CASSQGGGLNTEAFF. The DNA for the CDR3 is TGCGCCAGCAGCCAAGGTGGCGGGTTGAACACTGAAGCTTTCTTT.

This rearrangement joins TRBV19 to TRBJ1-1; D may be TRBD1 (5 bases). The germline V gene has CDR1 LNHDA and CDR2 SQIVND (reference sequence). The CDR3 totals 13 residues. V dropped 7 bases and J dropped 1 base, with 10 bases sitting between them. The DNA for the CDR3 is TGTGCCAGTAACCGGGGGAAGAACACTGAAGCTTTCTTT. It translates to CASNRGKNTEAFF. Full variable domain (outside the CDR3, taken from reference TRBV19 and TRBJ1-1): DGGITQSPKYLFRKEGQNVTLSCEQNLNHDAMYWYRQDPGQGLRLIYYSQIVNDFQKGDIAEGYSVSREKKESFPLTVTSAQKNPTAFYLCASNRGKNTEAFFGQGTRLTVV.